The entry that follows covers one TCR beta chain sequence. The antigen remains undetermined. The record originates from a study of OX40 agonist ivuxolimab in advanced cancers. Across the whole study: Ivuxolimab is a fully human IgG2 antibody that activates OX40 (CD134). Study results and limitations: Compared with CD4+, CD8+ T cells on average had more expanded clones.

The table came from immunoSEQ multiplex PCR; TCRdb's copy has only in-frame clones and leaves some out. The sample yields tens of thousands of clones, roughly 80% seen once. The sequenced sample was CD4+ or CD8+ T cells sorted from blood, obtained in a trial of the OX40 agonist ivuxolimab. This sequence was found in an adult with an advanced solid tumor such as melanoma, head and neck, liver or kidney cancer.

The CDR3 loop reads CASSVEGGRLTDTQYF. CDR3 nucleotide sequence: TGTGCCAGCAGCGTAGAAGGCGGGAGGCTCACAGATACGCAGTATTTT. J is TRBJ2-3 and V is TRBV9, with 8 bases identical to TRBD2. The J segment lost 2 bases and the V segment lost 0 bases, leaving 5 bases of the junction unmatched. This CDR3 spans 16 amino acids. The germline V gene has CDR1 SGDLS and CDR2 YYNGEE.